This T cell receptor beta chain was captured by sequencing in a study of T cell responses to AZD1222 COVID-19 vaccine (dated by TCRdb to the early 2020s). At the level of the whole study: AZD1222 recipients whose second dose came at about 4 weeks and those whose second dose came at about 12 weeks were combined into one group, since spike-specific TCR depth and breadth did not differ between the two schedules. TCR sequencing covered approximately 230 trial participants: around 210 given two doses of AZD1222 and some 25 given two doses of MenACWY control vaccine. Trial participants were enrolled by age into 18-55, 56-69 and 70-plus year subgroups, with around 140, 26 and 57 TCR-sequenced participants respectively.

Taken with the paper, the label for time point translates to: baseline before first vaccination. Samples from vaccinated people were obtained from the UK trials COV001 and COV002, which included a single-blind randomized controlled phase 2/3 trial of AZD1222 (ChAdOx1 nCoV-19) in healthy adults. Trial participant PBMC samples were collected at day 0 and day 28 after the second dose for TCRbeta chain sequencing. Deletion took 8 bases off V and 6 bases off J, with a span of 20 bases between the germline ends. From its cysteine to its phenylalanine, the CDR3 spans 14 amino acids. Left in the record is the CDR3 DNA by itself, 42 bases read in frame from the first base. CDR1 and CDR2 are read off the germline V gene (reference sequence) as LGHDT and YNNKEL. Points the paper makes about the study in general: CD4 TCRs associated with the vaccine covered the entire spike protein, and the dominant responses were in regions 160-218 and 743-854. Because no day 14 peak-response samples were available, repertoires were characterized only after the peak T cell response. Most participants were white British and females outnumbered males, and the authors suggested that clonal diversity may have been underestimated. Spike-specific TCR breadth and depth rose significantly after two AZD1222 doses compared with day 0 and with MenACWY recipients. The 56-69-year group was small, and its depth increase did not reach significance, likely because of low power. Reportedly, close to half of the unique spike-specific TCRs recognized epitopes lying outside the regions that are mutated in the B.1.351 and B.1.1.7 variants. Conclusions about previously exposed vaccinees are limited, since just a handful of AZD1222 recipients were seropositive for SARS-CoV-2 at baseline.

The CDR3 regions of human TCRbeta chains were analyzed by immunosequencing. Concerning the study's data processing: TCRs in the repertoires were compared against a reference library of SARS-CoV-2-specific TCRs that had been generated with the MIRA antigen-specificity platform. Breadth meant the fraction of unique TCRs that were SARS-CoV-2-associated, whereas depth meant the fraction of total T cells that were SARS-CoV-2-associated. Using the MIRA data, every spike-specific TCR was mapped to the spike region that the TCR reacted to and assigned to either a CD4 or a CD8 class. Log10-transformed breadth and depth values were compared by one-way ANOVA with Sidak's multiple comparisons tests. In its TCRdb copy, this immuneACCESS table keeps in-frame sequences only and misses some clones. Where compared with another copy, unresolved V genes explain less than half of these, and the others have no known cause. V and J calls and clone size come straight from that table; D and trimming were deduced from the DNA. Across this sample there are about 140,000 clones, with 92% seen only once. The top ten constitute about 2.5% of the sample.

About this clone itself: Its antigen is not yet known. No quality values exist for individual bases; no much larger clone is one base distant.

The receptor was derived from an adult in good health. Specimen: peripheral blood, collected on day 0 of AZD1222 vaccination. This chain joins TRBV3-1 (or the pseudogene TRBV3-2) to TRBJ2-7; matching of 6 bases hints at TRBD2 as the D gene. Here is the DNA: TGTGCCAGCTTCGAGCGGGTTATGGTAGTCGAGCAGTACTTC. Its translation is CASFERVMVVEQYF.